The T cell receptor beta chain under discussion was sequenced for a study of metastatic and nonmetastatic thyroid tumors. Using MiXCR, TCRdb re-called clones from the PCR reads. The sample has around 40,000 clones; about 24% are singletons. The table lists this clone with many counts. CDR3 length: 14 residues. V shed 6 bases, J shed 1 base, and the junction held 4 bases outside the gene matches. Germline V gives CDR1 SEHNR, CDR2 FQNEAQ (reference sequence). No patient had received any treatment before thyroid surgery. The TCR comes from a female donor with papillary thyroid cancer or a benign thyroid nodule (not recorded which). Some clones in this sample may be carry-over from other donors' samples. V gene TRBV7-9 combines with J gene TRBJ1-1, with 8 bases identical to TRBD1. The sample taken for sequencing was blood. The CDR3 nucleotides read TGTGCCAGCAGTTCCGGACAGGGGAACACTGAAGCTTTCTTT. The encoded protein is CASSSGQGNTEAFF.